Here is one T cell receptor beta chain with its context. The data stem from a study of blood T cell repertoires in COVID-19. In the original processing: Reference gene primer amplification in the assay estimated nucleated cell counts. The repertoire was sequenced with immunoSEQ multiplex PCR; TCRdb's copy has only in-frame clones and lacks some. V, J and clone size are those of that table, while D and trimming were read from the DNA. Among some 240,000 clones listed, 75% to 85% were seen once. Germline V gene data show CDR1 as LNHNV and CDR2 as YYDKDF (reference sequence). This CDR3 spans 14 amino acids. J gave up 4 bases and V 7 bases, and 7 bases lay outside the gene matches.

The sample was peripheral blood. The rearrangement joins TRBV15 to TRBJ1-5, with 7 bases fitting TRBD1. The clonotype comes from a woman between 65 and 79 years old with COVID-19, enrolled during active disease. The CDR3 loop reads CATTAGGENQPQHF. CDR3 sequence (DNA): TGTGCCACCACAGCAGGGGGAGAAAATCAGCCCCAGCATTTT.